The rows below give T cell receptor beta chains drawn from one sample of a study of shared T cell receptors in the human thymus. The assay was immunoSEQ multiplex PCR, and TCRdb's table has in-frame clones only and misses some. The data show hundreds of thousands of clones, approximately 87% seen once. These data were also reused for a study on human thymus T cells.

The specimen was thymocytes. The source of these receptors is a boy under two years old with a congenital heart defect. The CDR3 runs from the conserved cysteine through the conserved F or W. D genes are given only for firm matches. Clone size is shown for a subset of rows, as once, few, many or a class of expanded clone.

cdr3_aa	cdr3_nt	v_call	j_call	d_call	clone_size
CASGRQGGEAFF	TGTGCTAGTGGCCGACAGGGGGGTGAAGCTTTCTTT	TRBV12-5	TRBJ1-1	TRBD1	few
CASSALPLVGVGEQFF	TGTGCCAGCAGTGCGCTCCCCTTGGTAGGGGTAGGTGAGCAGTTCTTC	TRBV6-4	TRBJ2-1	.	.
CASSISPGTELFF	TGTGCCAGTAGTATCTCCCCCGGGACAGAACTGTTTTTT	TRBV19	TRBJ1-4	TRBD1	few
CSALRPAFF	TGCAGTGCCCTACGCCCAGCTTTCTTT	TRBV20-1	TRBJ1-1	.	.
CAISTGGPMGEQYF	TGTGCCATCTCTACGGGAGGGCCGATGGGCGAGCAGTACTTC	TRBV10-3	TRBJ2-7	TRBD2	.
CASSQESDSHTEAFF	TGTGCCAGCAGCCAAGAGTCGGACAGTCACACTGAAGCTTTCTTT	TRBV4-2	TRBJ1-1	.	.
CASSLGTSGKWAQIETQYF	TGTGCCAGCAGCTTAGGGACTAGCGGAAAATGGGCACAGATAGAGACGCAGTATTTT	TRBV7-8	TRBJ2-3	TRBD2	.
CATSRNTDRAYEQYF	TGTGCCACCAGCAGAAACACGGACAGGGCATACGAGCAGTACTTC	TRBV15	TRBJ2-7	TRBD1	.
CASSLHPGSGNTIYF	TGTGCCAGCAGCCTACATCCGGGTTCTGGAAACACCATATATTTT	TRBV7-3	TRBJ1-3	.	once
CASSQEAGAGEDYEQYF	TGCGCCAGCAGCCAAGAGGCGGGGGCGGGAGAGGACTACGAGCAGTACTTC	TRBV4-3	TRBJ2-7	.	.
CASSIILLAGGQETQYF	TGTGCCAGCAGCATTATCTTACTAGCGGGAGGGCAAGAGACCCAGTACTTC	TRBV2	TRBJ2-5	TRBD2	.
CASSPGADRGRGTQYF	TGTGCCAGCAGCCCAGGGGCTGACAGGGGGCGAGGTACGCAGTATTTT	TRBV27	TRBJ2-3	TRBD1	.
CASSPTSPTGPNYYEQYF	TGTGCCAGCTCACCAACTAGCCCCACGGGACCGAATTACTACGAGCAGTACTTC	TRBV18	TRBJ2-7	.	.
CASSRGRGEGTDTQYF	TGTGCCAGTAGTAGAGGTCGCGGGGAGGGGACAGATACGCAGTATTTT	TRBV19	TRBJ2-3	TRBD2	few
CASAPWTLTGELFF	TGTGCTAGTGCCCCCTGGACACTTACTGGGGAGCTGTTTTTT	TRBV12-5	TRBJ2-2	.	.
CASKQGNHEQYF	TGTGCCAGTAAACAGGGGAACCACGAGCAGTACTTC	TRBV19	TRBJ2-7	TRBD1	.
CASSLPPGPGEAYEQYF	TGTGCCAGCAGCTTACCCCCTGGGCCAGGGGAAGCCTACGAGCAGTACTTC	TRBV7-8	TRBJ2-7	.	.
CASSLVFYSTDTQYF	TGTGCCAGCAGCTTAGTTTTCTACTCCACAGATACGCAGTATTTT	TRBV7-2	TRBJ2-3	.	.
CASSAGRDSGRDHEQYF	TGTGCCAGCAGTGCTGGCAGGGATAGCGGGAGAGACCACGAGCAGTACTTC	TRBV2	TRBJ2-7	TRBD2	once
CASSSLAGPYNEQFF	TGTGCCAGCAGTTCCCTAGCGGGACCCTACAATGAGCAGTTCTTC	TRBV6-6	TRBJ2-1	TRBD2	once
CASSQRQGTGELFF	TGCGCCAGCAGCCAACGACAGGGGACCGGGGAGCTGTTTTTT	TRBV4-3	TRBJ2-2	TRBD1	.
CASSPAGGGYEQYF	TGTGCCAGCTCACCCGCAGGGGGCGGATACGAGCAGTACTTC	TRBV18	TRBJ2-7	TRBD1	.
CASSFRRVRSYEQYF	TGTGCCAGCAGCTTCCGGCGGGTGAGGTCCTACGAGCAGTACTTC	TRBV5-6	TRBJ2-7	.	once
CAGRREGGNEQFF	TGTGCCGGAAGGCGGGAGGGTGGAAATGAGCAGTTCTTC	TRBV6-1	TRBJ2-1	TRBD2	once
CASSLLGVHHEQFF	TGTGCCAGCAGCTTATTAGGGGTTCACCATGAGCAGTTCTTC	TRBV7-8	TRBJ2-1	.	.
CASSLRDNGPLSYEQYF	TGTGCCAGCAGCCTCCGGGACAATGGCCCCCTCTCCTACGAGCAGTACTTC	TRBV7-9	TRBJ2-7	.	.
CASSSRLAENTGELFF	TGTGCCAGCAGTTCCCGACTAGCTGAGAACACCGGGGAGCTGTTTTTT	TRBV27	TRBJ2-2	TRBD2	.
CASSLNGQGPTDTQYF	TGTGCCAGCAGCTTGAATGGACAGGGGCCCACAGATACGCAGTATTTT	TRBV5-4	TRBJ2-3	TRBD1	.
CASSYSPGSSYNEQFF	TGTGCCAGCAGTTACTCCCCGGGAAGCTCCTACAATGAGCAGTTCTTC	TRBV6-5	TRBJ2-1	.	.
CASSSGLASYNEQFF	TGTGCCAGCAGCTCCGGACTAGCCTCCTACAATGAGCAGTTCTTC	TRBV7-3	TRBJ2-1	TRBD2	.
CASSFAADYEQYF	TGTGCCAGCAGCTTTGCGGCTGACTACGAGCAGTACTTC	TRBV7-2	TRBJ2-7	.	once
CASSVVAGDVDTQYF	TGTGCCAGTAGTGTAGTAGCGGGAGATGTTGATACGCAGTATTTT	TRBV19	TRBJ2-3	TRBD2	.
CASSLVASSYNEQFF	TGTGCCAGCAGCTTAGTGGCTAGCTCCTACAATGAGCAGTTCTTC	TRBV7-6	TRBJ2-1	.	.
CATSRDIRGGAKNIQYF	TGTGCCACCAGCAGAGACATCCGCGGGGGGGCCAAAAACATTCAGTACTTC	TRBV15	TRBJ2-4	TRBD2	.
CASSYGGRGPQHF	TGTGCCAGCAGTTACGGGGGCCGAGGGCCCCAGCATTTT	TRBV6-5	TRBJ1-5	.	.
CASSTGGQANQPQHF	TGTGCCAGCAGTACGGGTGGACAGGCCAATCAGCCCCAGCATTTT	TRBV2	TRBJ1-5	TRBD1	few
CASSNPLADHYNEQFF	TGTGCCAGCAGTAACCCACTAGCGGATCACTACAATGAGCAGTTCTTC	TRBV28	TRBJ2-1	TRBD2	.
CASSLAGEDTQYF	TGTGCCAGCAGCCTAGCGGGAGAAGATACGCAGTATTTT	TRBV27	TRBJ2-3	TRBD2	.
CASSYYWDRENYGYTF	TGTGCCAGCAGCTACTACTGGGACAGGGAGAACTATGGCTACACCTTC	TRBV7-9	TRBJ1-2	TRBD1	.
CASLQGYEQYF	TGTGCCAGCCTCCAGGGCTACGAGCAGTACTTC	TRBV25-1	TRBJ2-7	.	.
CASSRRFQGSNEQYF	TGTGCCAGCAGCAGAAGATTCCAGGGGTCCAACGAGCAGTACTTC	TRBV11-2	TRBJ2-7	.	.
CASSESRTSGRASTDTQYF	TGCGCCAGCAGTGAGTCGCGGACTAGCGGGAGGGCTAGCACAGATACGCAGTATTTT	TRBV10-1	TRBJ2-3	TRBD2	.
CASGPRGRASYEQYF	TGTGCCAGCGGGCCTCGCGGCAGGGCCTCCTACGAGCAGTACTTC	TRBV25-1	TRBJ2-7	.	.
CASSFHTRGAENTIYF	TGTGCCAGCAGCTTTCACACCAGGGGAGCGGAAAACACCATATATTTT	TRBV7-9	TRBJ1-3	.	.
CASSQGLTGSGTQYF	TGCGCCAGCAGCCAAGGATTAACCGGGAGTGGGACCCAGTACTTC	TRBV4-3	TRBJ2-5	.	.
CASSLAASAQSSYEQYF	TGCGCCAGCAGCTTGGCCGCTAGCGCCCAGAGCTCCTACGAGCAGTACTTC	TRBV5-1	TRBJ2-7	.	few
CATSRPITGTYEQYF	TGTGCCACCAGCAGACCCATCACAGGCACTTACGAGCAGTACTTC	TRBV15	TRBJ2-7	.	.
CASSPTGELYNEQFF	TGTGCCAGCTCGCCCACAGGGGAATTGTACAATGAGCAGTTCTTC	TRBV18	TRBJ2-1	TRBD1	.
CAISKAEGTVYTEAFF	TGTGCCATCAGCAAGGCAGAGGGGACAGTTTACACTGAAGCTTTCTTT	TRBV10-3	TRBJ1-1	TRBD1	.
CASSLTRALFRTSGKGPNTGELFF	TGTGCCAGCAGCTTAACGAGGGCTCTGTTCCGGACTAGCGGGAAGGGCCCGAACACCGGGGAGCTGTTTTTT	TRBV7-3	TRBJ2-2	TRBD2	.
CASSLCGTSGTYTGELFF	TGTGCCAGCAGTTTATGTGGAACTAGCGGGACATACACCGGGGAGCTGTTTTTT	TRBV28	TRBJ2-2	TRBD2	.
CAISERTSGALAKNIQYF	TGTGCCATCAGTGAGAGGACTAGCGGGGCACTAGCCAAAAACATTCAGTACTTC	TRBV10-3	TRBJ2-4	TRBD2	once
CASSQGRTGSKETQYF	TGTGCCAGCAGCCAAGGGCGGACAGGCTCCAAAGAGACCCAGTACTTC	TRBV4-2	TRBJ2-5	TRBD1	.
CASSTPASEYEQYF	TGTGCCAGCAGCACCCCCGCATCTGAGTACGAGCAGTACTTC	TRBV25-1	TRBJ2-7	.	.
CASSLEGRFGDTQYF	TGTGCCAGCAGCTTGGAGGGGAGGTTTGGGGATACGCAGTATTTT	TRBV5-6	TRBJ2-3	.	.
CASKEGTQYF	TGTGCCAGCAAGGAGGGGACGCAGTATTTT	TRBV6-1	TRBJ2-3	.	.
CASSQSERSSTEAFF	TGTGCCAGCAGCCAATCTGAAAGATCTAGCACTGAAGCTTTCTTT	TRBV14	TRBJ1-1	.	.
CASSMPTGEASSYEQYF	TGTGCCAGTAGTATGCCGACAGGGGAGGCGAGCTCCTACGAGCAGTACTTC	TRBV19	TRBJ2-7	TRBD1	.
CASSESGVSDEQYF	TGTGCCAGCAGTGAGTCTGGTGTTTCGGACGAGCAGTACTTC	TRBV2	TRBJ2-7	.	.
CASTLAGGASGELFF	TGCGCCAGCACCTTAGCGGGAGGGGCTTCCGGGGAGCTGTTTTTT	TRBV4-1	TRBJ2-2	TRBD2	.